Listed below are T cell receptor beta chains from one sample, sequenced in a study of T-cell memory formation after mild COVID-19. TCRdb re-called the 5' RACE reads through MiXCR, storing one row per CDR3 protein. Found here are over 150,000 distinct CDR3 sequences, around 18% of them singletons; the top ten hold roughly 3.8%. Sequencing used PBMCs or a T cell subset sorted from them (not recorded which). Every receptor here comes from a man between 18 and 29 years old who had mild COVID-19 (a few samples of this study predate the infection). Cell type and time point are not known. The CDR3 runs from the conserved cysteine through the conserved F or W.

TRBV6-1 CASEGGQENSPLHF
TRBV2 CASSRTGGVDGYTF
TRBV12-3/TRBV12-4 CASSEGEKLFF
TRBV7-3 CASRNPTGEGNTEAFF
TRBV28 CASSSKWGYGYTF
TRBV12-3/TRBV12-4 CASSRNRDTQYF
TRBV4-1 CASSQGSGGMETQYF
TRBV6-2/TRBV6-3 CASSGLAGGLEQFF
TRBV7-8 CASSFATGGRYYEQYF
TRBV7-2 CASSREGGRPQHF
TRBV28 CASSHKQGARANEKLFF
TRBV7-2 CASSRQGQGGTEAFF